Listed below are T cell receptor beta chains from one sample, sequenced in a study of blood T cell repertoires in COVID-19. Assay: immunoSEQ multiplex PCR; the TCRdb copy retains only in-frame clones and omits some. The repertoire holds over 200,000 clones, with 88% as singletons. The sequenced sample was peripheral blood. These receptors all stem from a man aged 18 to 29 with active or convalescent COVID-19. The CDR3 runs from the conserved cysteine through the conserved F or W. A D gene is named only where the DNA matches it firmly. Clone size is shown for a subset of rows, as once, few, many or a class of expanded clone.

abundance,j_gene,v_gene,d_gene,CDR3aa,CDR3nt
NA,TRBJ1-5,TRBV27,TRBD1,CASSYRGARDLHF,TGTGCCAGCAGTTACAGGGGGGCGCGGGACTTACATTTT
NA,TRBJ2-7,TRBV7-6,TRBD1,CASSRTQGAGRNEQYF,TGTGCCAGCAGCCGGACCCAGGGGGCCGGGCGCAACGAGCAGTACTTC
NA,TRBJ2-4,TRBV7-2,NA,CASSLGSGVLAKNIQYF,TGTGCCAGCAGCTTAGGGTCGGGGGTTCTAGCCAAAAACATTCAGTACTTC
once,TRBJ2-1,TRBV6-5,TRBD2,CASRPTSGTYNEQFF,TGTGCCAGCAGACCGACTAGCGGAACCTACAATGAGCAGTTCTTC
NA,TRBJ2-3,TRBV3-1/TRBV3-2,NA,CASSQGAFTDTQYF,TGTGCCAGCAGCCAAGGGGCCTTCACAGATACGCAGTATTTT
NA,TRBJ2-5,TRBV18,TRBD1,CASSPDRVRETQYF,TGTGCCAGCTCACCCGACAGGGTTCGAGAGACCCAGTACTTC
NA,TRBJ2-2,TRBV5-6,TRBD1,CASSLAGTGVTGELFF,TGTGCCAGCAGCCTGGCCGGGACAGGGGTTACCGGGGAGCTGTTTTTT
NA,TRBJ1-1,TRBV6-5,TRBD1,CASSYDGTGPSEAFF,TGTGCCAGCAGTTACGACGGGACAGGGCCTTCTGAAGCTTTCTTT
NA,TRBJ1-1,TRBV5-1,NA,CASSFDSEAFF,TGCGCCAGCAGCTTCGACTCTGAAGCTTTCTTT
NA,TRBJ1-5,TRBV24-1,TRBD1,CATGDRGYGNQPQHF,TGTGCCACCGGAGACAGGGGGTATGGCAATCAGCCCCAGCATTTT
NA,TRBJ2-3,TRBV3-1/TRBV3-2,NA,CASRLSDVSTDTQYF,TGTGCCAGCAGACTTAGCGATGTTAGCACAGATACGCAGTATTTT
NA,TRBJ1-1,TRBV29-1,NA,CSVEVGQGTEAFF,TGCAGCGTTGAAGTAGGCCAGGGGACTGAAGCTTTCTTT
few,TRBJ2-1,TRBV5-1,TRBD2,CASSLGPSGRAQYNEQFF,TGCGCCAGCAGCTTGGGTCCTAGCGGGAGGGCCCAATACAATGAGCAGTTCTTC
NA,TRBJ2-3,TRBV7-3,TRBD1,CASSWGTGKVNTQYF,TGTGCCAGCAGCTGGGGGACAGGGAAGGTAAATACGCAGTATTTT
NA,TRBJ2-5,TRBV10-3,TRBD2,CAIRSGRAGETQYF,TGTGCCATCAGGAGCGGGAGGGCCGGAGAGACCCAGTACTTC
NA,TRBJ2-6,TRBV24-1,TRBD2,CATSGRASGANVLTF,TGTGCTACTAGCGGGAGGGCCTCTGGGGCCAACGTCCTGACTTTC
NA,TRBJ1-6,TRBV7-6,TRBD1,CASSLYDLSGGVGDSPLHF,TGTGCCAGCAGCTTATATGATCTGTCAGGGGGCGTCGGTGATTCACCCCTCCACTTT
NA,TRBJ2-7,TRBV28,NA,CASRADVHEQYF,TGTGCCAGCAGAGCGGACGTCCACGAGCAGTACTTC
NA,TRBJ1-5,TRBV5-5,TRBD1,CASSLLGQGAWSNQPQHF,TGTGCCAGCAGCTTATTGGGACAGGGGGCTTGGAGCAATCAGCCCCAGCATTTT
NA,TRBJ2-1,TRBV29-1,NA,CSVSPDNEQFF,TGCAGCGTTTCCCCGGACAATGAGCAGTTCTTC
NA,TRBJ2-7,TRBV30,NA,CAWSHRSSYEQYF,TGTGCCTGGAGTCACAGGAGCTCCTACGAGCAGTACTTC
few,TRBJ1-2,TRBV2,NA,CASSSGVQGYGYTF,TGTGCCAGCAGTTCAGGGGTTCAGGGCTATGGCTACACCTTC
NA,TRBJ2-2,TRBV6-1,NA,CASSDRALWTGELFF,TGTGCCAGCAGTGACAGGGCTCTATGGACCGGGGAGCTGTTTTTT
once,TRBJ1-5,TRBV19,NA,CASKSGGQPQHF,TGTGCCAGCAAATCCGGGGGTCAGCCCCAGCATTTT
once,TRBJ2-5,TRBV24-1,TRBD1,CATSDKTGRMVETQYF,TGTGCCACCAGTGATAAGACAGGGAGAATGGTGGAGACCCAGTACTTC
NA,TRBJ2-1,TRBV5-4,NA,CASSLGNSIPDGEQFF,TGTGCCAGCAGCCTCGGGAACTCGATACCCGATGGTGAGCAGTTCTTC
NA,TRBJ2-2,TRBV14,TRBD2,CASSRSSGIAGELFF,TGTGCCAGCAGCCGAAGTAGCGGGATAGCCGGGGAGCTGTTTTTT
NA,TRBJ1-5,TRBV19,TRBD1,CASSIEGQGVQPQHF,TGTGCCAGTAGTATAGAAGGACAGGGTGTTCAGCCCCAGCATTTT
few,TRBJ2-1,TRBV7-6,NA,CASTTSTQGSGEQFF,TGTGCCAGCACCACCTCGACGCAGGGATCTGGTGAGCAGTTCTTC
NA,TRBJ1-1,TRBV19,NA,CASRPDSTWNTEAFF,TGTGCCAGTAGACCCGACAGTACTTGGAACACTGAAGCTTTCTTT
NA,TRBJ2-6,TRBV6-2/TRBV6-3,NA,CASSPDWSGANVLTF,TGTGCCAGCAGCCCCGACTGGTCTGGGGCCAACGTCCTGACTTTC
NA,TRBJ2-7,TRBV5-5,TRBD1,CASSLVRGYEQYF,TGTGCCAGCAGCTTGGTCAGGGGGTACGAGCAGTACTTC
NA,TRBJ2-6,TRBV2,TRBD2,CASSGGRARAGGANVLTF,TGTGCCAGCAGTGGGGGGAGGGCCCGGGCAGGCGGGGCCAACGTCCTGACTTTC
few,TRBJ1-2,TRBV19,TRBD1,CASSIATGASYGYTF,TGTGCCAGTAGTATCGCGACAGGGGCAAGCTATGGCTACACCTTC
once,TRBJ1-2,TRBV28,NA,CASSFGGSDYGYTF,TGTGCCAGCAGTTTCGGGGGATCGGACTATGGCTACACCTTC
NA,TRBJ2-7,TRBV5-1,TRBD2,CASSFGLAGYEQYF,TGCGCCAGCAGCTTTGGACTAGCGGGTTACGAGCAGTACTTC
NA,TRBJ1-4,TRBV30,NA,CAWSRNRSPNEKLFF,TGTGCCTGGAGTAGAAACAGGTCTCCTAATGAAAAACTGTTTTTT
NA,TRBJ1-2,TRBV27,NA,CASSPTTGANYGYTF,TGTGCCAGCAGTCCAACCACCGGGGCTAACTATGGCTACACCTTC
few,TRBJ1-5,TRBV6-1,TRBD1,CASSEFTGVGQPQHF,TGTGCCAGCAGTGAATTTACAGGGGTCGGTCAGCCCCAGCATTTT
NA,TRBJ2-1,TRBV9,TRBD1,CASSVTGTGGYEQFF,TGTGCCAGCAGCGTAACCGGGACAGGGGGATATGAGCAGTTCTTC
few,TRBJ1-1,TRBV6-4,TRBD1,CASSDYYQGAAFF,TGTGCCAGCAGTGATTACTACCAGGGGGCAGCTTTCTTT
NA,TRBJ1-1,TRBV3-1/TRBV3-2,NA,CASSPGEGGAFF,TGTGCCAGCAGCCCTGGGGAAGGGGGAGCTTTCTTT
NA,TRBJ1-2,TRBV12-3/TRBV12-4,TRBD1,CASSLQGGYGYTF,TGTGCCAGCAGCCTACAGGGGGGCTATGGCTACACCTTC
NA,TRBJ2-7,TRBV7-2,TRBD2,CASSLGVAGHEQYF,TGTGCCAGCAGCTTAGGAGTAGCGGGCCACGAGCAGTACTTC
NA,TRBJ2-1,TRBV9,TRBD2,CASSVDPSGTLADEQFF,TGTGCCAGCAGCGTAGATCCTAGCGGGACCCTGGCGGATGAGCAGTTCTTC
NA,TRBJ1-5,TRBV19,NA,CASSIRGLLAGGSNQPQHF,TGTGCCAGTAGTATCCGGGGTCTTCTCGCGGGAGGGAGCAATCAGCCCCAGCATTTT
NA,TRBJ1-5,TRBV10-3,TRBD1,CAAGGIGQPQHF,TGTGCCGCAGGGGGCATTGGGCAGCCCCAGCATTTT
NA,TRBJ2-3,TRBV3-1/TRBV3-2,TRBD2,CASSRSELAGGLGDTQYF,TGTGCCAGCAGCCGTTCGGAACTAGCGGGAGGTTTAGGCGATACGCAGTATTTT
NA,TRBJ2-1,TRBV18,NA,CASSPTRSSYNEQFF,TGTGCCAGCTCACCAACTCGGAGCTCCTACAATGAGCAGTTCTTC
NA,TRBJ1-2,TRBV4-2,NA,CASSQDLDNYGYTF,TGTGCCAGCAGCCAGGATCTAGATAACTATGGCTACACCTTC
NA,TRBJ2-7,TRBV2,NA,CASSAAAYEQYF,TGTGCCAGCAGTGCGGCGGCCTACGAGCAGTACTTC
NA,TRBJ2-5,TRBV27,NA,CASQRGGGIAETQYF,TGTGCCAGCCAACGAGGGGGGGGTATTGCAGAGACCCAGTACTTC
NA,TRBJ1-2,TRBV5-5,TRBD1,CASSWGQGAHYGYTF,TGTGCCAGCAGCTGGGGTCAGGGGGCTCACTATGGCTACACCTTC
NA,TRBJ1-5,TRBV9,TRBD1,CASSVRPYRTGSNQPQHF,TGTGCCAGCAGCGTACGACCATATCGGACAGGGAGCAATCAGCCCCAGCATTTT